This TCR beta chain was obtained from a study of blood T cell repertoires in COVID-19. The overall study: The study drew acute and convalescent COVID-19 samples from the United States, Italy and Spain.

Seattle patients were enrolled during active infection and followed longitudinally. TCRdb keeps only in-frame clones here, not all; method: immunoSEQ multiplex PCR. The sample has about 130,000 clones; around 81% are singletons. The CDR3 has 14 residues. V was cut by 7 bases and J by 5 bases, with 16 bases left in between. CDR1 MNHEY and CDR2 SMNVEV come from the germline V gene (reference sequence). Sample: peripheral blood. J is TRBJ2-3 and V is TRBV27; weak D call: TRBD1 (6 bases). This clonotype originated in a man aged 25 to 40 with COVID-19, enrolled during active disease. Here the CDR3 DNA reads TGTGCCAGCATCCCACAGGGATATAGAGATACGCAGTATTTT. This gives the protein CASIPQGYRDTQYF.